These 22 T cell receptor beta chains were sequenced from one sample in a study of T-cell memory formation after mild COVID-19. MiXCR, run by TCRdb on the 5' RACE reads, gives a single entry per CDR3 protein. The table includes 550,000 to 600,000 distinct CDR3 sequences, 17% detected once. Input material: PBMCs or a T cell subset sorted from them (not recorded which). All receptors come from an adult woman who had mild COVID-19 (a few samples of this study predate the infection). Cell type and time point are not known.

The CDR3 DNA is TGTGCCACCTCCCGTGGGGGAGCGGGCACAGATACGCAGTATTTT. Its protein product is CATSRGGAGTDTQYF. The V gene is TRBV24-1, the J gene TRBJ2-3, with D possibly called TRBD1 or TRBD2 (5 bases each). The V and J ends lost 9 bases and 1 base respectively, with 16 bases between them. Germline V CDR1 and CDR2: KGHDR, SFDVKD. The CDR3 sequence is 15 residues long.

This clonotype was detected ten times or more. The chain has TRBV5-1 and TRBJ2-1; 8 nucleotides align to TRBD1. The length of the CDR3 is 16 residues. The germline V gene encodes CDR1 SGHRS and CDR2 YFSETQ. V lost 1 base to trimming and J lost 3 bases; unmatched junction nucleotides: 6. CDR3 sequence reads: CASSLTGTGYYNEQFF. The CDR3 coding sequence is TGCGCCAGCAGCTTGACCGGGACAGGCTACTACAATGAGCAGTTCTTC. Complete variable domain (other parts from reference TRBV5-1 and TRBJ2-1): KAGVTQTPRYLIKTRGQQVTLSCSPISGHRSVSWYQQTPGQGLQFLFEYFSETQRNKGNFPGRFSGRQFSNSRSEMNVSTLELGDSALYLCASSLTGTGYYNEQFFGPGTRLTVL.

This clonotype was picked up a small number of times. V gene TRBV6-5 combines with J gene TRBJ1-2; no reliable D call. V shed 0 bases and J shed 6 bases, with 17 bases lying between them. The CDR3 loop spans 16 amino acids. Germline loops: CDR1 MNHEY, CDR2 SVGAGI. CDR3: CASSYSIEGFTHGYTF. The CDR3 coding sequence is TGTGCCAGCAGTTACTCGATAGAGGGCTTCACCCATGGCTACACCTTC.

This clonotype was observed a handful of times. This chain links TRBV6-5 with TRBJ2-2; no firm D call. This CDR3 has 16 amino acids. Between the trimmed V and J ends, which lost 0 bases and 5 bases, there was a span of 13 bases. Germline values: CDR1 MNHEY, CDR2 SVGAGI. CDR3 in DNA: TGTGCCAGCAGTTACTCGACCGGTGGGCCTACCGGGGAGCTGTTTTTT. Encoded protein: CASSYSTGGPTGELFF.

V usage is TRBV24-1 and J usage is TRBJ2-2, with no clear D. Trimming removed 1 base from V and 6 bases from J, with 8 bases in between. The germline gives CDR1 KGHDR, CDR2 SFDVKD. This CDR3 region has 14 residues. The CDR3 loop is CATSDLRSAGELFF. CDR3 sequence (DNA): TGTGCCACCAGTGATTTAAGGTCCGCCGGGGAGCTGTTTTTT.

There are a few counts of this clonotype. The gene calls are TRBV24-1 and TRBJ2-6, with 8 nucleotides matching TRBD1. V shed 5 bases and J 0 bases; nucleotides not matched to a gene: 2. Germline V gene data show CDR1 as KGHDR and CDR2 as SFDVKD. The CDR3 is 16 residues long. CDR3 sequence (DNA): TGTGCCACCAGTGTTGGACAGGGCTCTGGGGCCAACGTCCTGACTTTC. Protein product: CATSVGQGSGANVLTF.

The chain recombines TRBV3-1 with TRBJ2-1; 9 bases match TRBD2. The germline gives CDR1 LGHDT, CDR2 YNNKEL (reference sequence). This CDR3 is built from 14 residues. J gave up 15 bases and V 5 bases, and 14 bases lay outside the gene matches. The CDR3 region has the DNA TGTGCCAGCAGCACGGCCAGTGGACTAGCGTCTGTGTTCTTC. This codes for CASSTASGLASVFF.

V is TRBV21-1 and J is TRBJ1-4. TRBV21-1 constitutes a pseudogene. The CDR3 consists of 18 residues. The CDR3 nucleotides read TGTGCCAGCAGCAAAGACTGGAGGAGGGGTAGGGCTAATGAAAAACTGTTTTTT. Protein sequence: CASSKDWRRGRANEKLFF.

The V call is TRBV25-1, the J call TRBJ2-7, with D tentatively TRBD1 (5 bases). The germline V and J ends were trimmed by 5 bases and 1 base, with 12 bases remaining between them. This CDR3 comprises 14 residues. The germline V gene encodes CDR1 MGHDK and CDR2 SYGVNS. CDR3 residues: CASSYPGLSYEQYF. The CDR3 DNA is TGTGCCAGCAGTTACCCAGGGCTGTCCTACGAGCAGTACTTC.

This clonotype came up many times. The chain carries TRBV7-3 and TRBJ1-1; 8 nucleotides agree with TRBD1. CDR3 size: 14 residues. With V trimmed by 5 bases and J by 1 base, 3 bases remained unmatched. Germline CDR1 reads SGHTA; CDR2 reads FQGTGA. For the CDR3, the DNA is TGTGCCAGCAGCCACAGGGGGAGGAACACTGAAGCTTTCTTT. Its protein product is CASSHRGRNTEAFF.

The sample holds many counts of this clonotype. The chain employs TRBV12-3 or TRBV12-4 and TRBJ2-2; D gene uncertain. The CDR3 has 16 amino acids. V lost 2 bases and J lost 6, with 16 bases in between. The CDR3 protein is CASSLLRIQRAGELFF. The DNA for the CDR3 is TGTGCCAGCAGTTTACTGAGAATCCAGCGCGCCGGGGAGCTGTTTTTT.

This clonotype was picked up a small number of times. The chain joins TRBV7-6 to TRBJ1-1; D not resolved. The CDR3 consists of 15 residues. The V gene's germline CDR1 is SGHVS and CDR2 FNYEAQ. The ends were cut back, 1 base at V and 0 bases at J, with 9 bases in the middle. This CDR3 reads CASSLGTVLNTEAFF. CDR3 in DNA: TGTGCCAGCAGCTTAGGAACCGTCCTGAACACTGAAGCTTTCTTT.

There are a few counts of this clonotype. This chain links TRBV9 with TRBJ2-2; no reliable D call. Germline V gene lookup returns CDR1 SGDLS and CDR2 YYNGEE. The ends were cut back, 0 bases at V and 6 bases at J, with 15 bases in the middle. This CDR3 is built from 16 residues. The CDR3 DNA reads as TGTGCCAGCAGCGTAGGTAGTCAGTCCCCGCCCGGGGAGCTGTTTTTT. Translation gives CASSVGSQSPPGELFF. Full variable domain (missing parts from reference TRBV9 and TRBJ2-2): DSGVTQTPKHLITATGQRVTLRCSPRSGDLSVYWYQQSLDQGLQFLIQYYNGEERAKGNILERFSAQQFPDLHSELNLSSLELGDSALYFCASSVGSQSPPGELFFGEGSRLTVL.

The chain uses TRBV20-1 and TRBJ1-2; 8 bases match TRBD1. With V trimmed by 6 bases and J by 6 bases, 12 bases remained unmatched. This CDR3 has 14 amino acids. The germline gives CDR1 DFQATT, CDR2 SNEGSKA (reference sequence). For the CDR3, the DNA is TGCAGTGCGCTCGAGACAGGGGTTGGGGATGGCTACACCTTC. It yields the protein CSALETGVGDGYTF.

The chain is built from TRBV12-3 or TRBV12-4 and TRBJ2-3; 7 bases are shared with TRBD2. The length of the CDR3 is 13 residues. V was clipped by 6 bases and J by 4 bases; unmatched bases: 4. CDR3 sequence reads: CASRRLAPDTQYF. CDR3 DNA sequence: TGTGCCAGCAGACGACTAGCCCCAGATACGCAGTATTTT.

The chain combines TRBV7-7 with TRBJ2-1; D gene ambiguous. This CDR3 has 12 amino acids. In germline, CDR1 is SSHAT, CDR2 FNYEAQ (reference sequence). V was cut by 2 bases and J by 8 bases, with 7 bases left in between. The CDR3 DNA reads TGTGCCAGCAGCTTATCTAAGCATGAGCAGTTCTTC. Translating gives CASSLSKHEQFF.

The chain employs TRBV15 and TRBJ1-4; no clear D gene. V lost 0 bases and J 8 bases, leaving 16 bases between the germline ends. This CDR3 is built from 16 residues. The germline V gene has CDR1 LNHNV and CDR2 YYDKDF (reference sequence). The CDR3 sequence is CATSRDPPRTVEKLFF. CDR3 in DNA: TGTGCCACCAGCAGAGATCCGCCAAGGACGGTGGAAAAACTGTTTTTT. Using reference TRBV15 and TRBJ1-4 for the parts outside the CDR3, the full variable domain is DAMVIQNPRYQVTQFGKPVTLSCSQTLNHNVMYWYQQKSSQAPKLLFHYYDKDFNNEADTPDNFQSRRPNTSFCFLDIRSPGLGDTAMYLCATSRDPPRTVEKLFFGSGTQLSVL.

In this sample, this clonotype turned up a few times. The V and J genes are TRBV3-1 and TRBJ1-1, with D perhaps matching TRBD1 (5 bases). Trimming stripped 1 base from V and 4 bases from J, with 10 bases between. Germline values: CDR1 LGHDT, CDR2 YNNKEL (reference sequence). The length of the CDR3 is 14 residues. The CDR3 loop reads CASSQVPGVTEAFF. DNA for the CDR3: TGTGCCAGCAGCCAAGTGCCGGGGGTCACTGAAGCTTTCTTT. The full variable domain, rest sourced from reference TRBV3-1 and TRBJ1-1, is DTAVSQTPKYLVTQMGNDKSIKCEQNLGHDTMYWYKQDSKKFLKIMFSYNNKELIINETVPNRFSPKSPDKAHLNLHINSLELGDSAVYFCASSQVPGVTEAFFGQGTRLTVV.

This clonotype was seen a few times. The CDR3 region has the DNA TGTGCCATCAGTGACCGGGAGAACACTGAAGCTTTCTTT. It yields the protein CAISDRENTEAFF. The rearrangement uses TRBV10-3 and TRBJ1-1; no firm D call. The CDR3 is 13 amino acids. V was cut by 3 bases and J by 1 base, with 6 bases left in between. Germline V gene lookup returns CDR1 ENHRY and CDR2 SYGVKD.

The chain carries TRBV7-2 and TRBJ2-1, with 7 bases matching TRBD2. This CDR3 is built from 16 residues. V lost 0 bases and J lost 6; bases outside the gene matches: 8. Germline V gene sequence: CDR1 SGHTA, CDR2 FQGNSA. For the CDR3, the DNA is TGTGCCAGCAGCTTAGCCTCCGGGAGGAGGTTCAATGAGCAGTTCTTC. Translation gives CASSLASGRRFNEQFF.

This clonotype turned up a few times. This chain links TRBV7-6 with TRBJ2-1; D unresolved. This CDR3 spans 16 amino acids. The V end was cut by 4 bases, the J end by 0 bases, with 13 bases between. CDR1 SGHVS and CDR2 FNYEAQ come from the germline V gene. The CDR3 DNA follows: TGTGCCAGCAGCTCTCCCTTCTCGGGCTCCTACAATGAGCAGTTCTTC. Translating gives CASSSPFSGSYNEQFF.

This clonotype was picked up a small number of times. J is TRBJ2-5 and V is TRBV5-5, with 9 bases that match TRBD2. Germline V CDR1 and CDR2: SGHKS, YYEKEE (reference sequence). Trimming cost V 4 bases and J 3 bases; bases outside gene matches: 4. This CDR3 spans 14 amino acids. This CDR3 reads CASSPTSGKETQYF. CDR3 sequence (DNA): TGTGCCAGCAGCCCGACTAGCGGTAAAGAGACCCAGTACTTC.